This record concerns one T cell receptor (beta chain) sequence. PCR was performed using 60 Vbeta and 13 Jbeta primers. TCRdb's copy holds only in-frame clones and misses some; the assay was immunoSEQ multiplex PCR. This table holds under 200,000 clones, approximately 77% found once. The entry originates in a study of cytomegalovirus exposure and HLA in healthy donors. The CDR3 consists of 18 residues. Material for sequencing was PBMCs. V gene TRBV21-1 combines with J gene TRBJ2-3; the table's D call of TRBD2 was not tested on the DNA. TRBV21-1 is a listed pseudogene. This clonotype was sampled from a female donor in good health and CMV-seronegative. This chain's CDR3 is CASSKRGGERWGTDTQYF. In DNA, the CDR3 is TGTGCCAGCAGCAAACGGGGTGGCGAGCGGTGGGGCACAGATACGCAGTATTTT.